Listed below are T cell receptor beta chains from one sample, sequenced in a study of control samples from healthy donors and cancer patients. Here immunoSEQ multiplex PCR was the method, and the copy in TCRdb shows in-frame clones only, minus some. This table holds about 14,000 clones, approximately 80% found once. The sample consisted of formalin-fixed, paraffin-embedded tissue. The receptors derive from a female donor with lung cancer. Each CDR3 is given with its conserved first and last residue. D genes are given only for firm matches. Clone size is shown for a subset of rows, as once, few, many or a class of expanded clone.

V	D	J	size	CDR3	DNA
TRBV2	TRBD2	TRBJ2-2	.	CASSVDSGRWTGELFF	TGTGCCAGCAGTGTGGATAGCGGGAGATGGACCGGGGAGCTGTTTTTT
TRBV5-5	.	TRBJ1-1	.	CASSLGGGRAEAFF	TGTGCCAGCAGCTTGGGTGGCGGGAGGGCTGAAGCTTTCTTT
TRBV7-9	TRBD2	TRBJ2-4	few	CASSFSGGDNIQYF	TGTGCCAGCAGCTTTAGCGGGGGGGATAACATTCAGTACTTC
TRBV9	.	TRBJ2-1	.	CASSVGGAGGNEQFF	TGTGCCAGCAGCGTAGGGGGGGCTGGTGGAAATGAGCAGTTCTTC
TRBV19	.	TRBJ1-3	.	CASRSLQGLAGNTIYF	TGTGCCAGTAGATCTCTACAGGGACTAGCTGGAAACACCATATATTTT
TRBV5-1	TRBD1	TRBJ1-2	.	CASSRDRGSYGYTF	TGCGCCAGCAGCCGGGACAGGGGCTCCTATGGCTACACCTTC
TRBV7-2	.	TRBJ1-1	.	CASSLGVGGGEGEAFF	TGTGCCAGCAGCTTGGGTGTCGGCGGGGGCGAAGGTGAAGCTTTCTTT
TRBV7-2	.	TRBJ1-5	.	CASSFQGQPQHF	TGTGCCAGCAGCTTTCAGGGTCAGCCCCAGCATTTT
TRBV6-6	.	TRBJ1-5	.	CASTKQGVQPQHF	TGTGCCAGTACGAAGCAGGGAGTACAGCCCCAGCATTTT
TRBV7-2	TRBD1	TRBJ1-2	.	CASSLEVGRGRPYGYTF	TGTGCCAGCAGCTTAGAGGTTGGCAGGGGGCGACCCTATGGCTACACCTTC
TRBV4-3	TRBD2	TRBJ2-3	.	CASSQDVAGTQYF	TGCGCCAGCAGCCAAGATGTAGCGGGGACGCAGTATTTT
TRBV6-4	TRBD1	TRBJ1-1	.	CASSDSDRGEAFF	TGTGCCAGCAGTGACTCGGACAGGGGTGAAGCTTTCTTT
TRBV29-1	TRBD2	TRBJ2-1	few	CSVRLAGGNEQFF	TGCAGCGTCCGACTAGCGGGAGGGAATGAGCAGTTCTTC
TRBV7-2	.	TRBJ1-2	.	CASSLLDYGYTF	TGTGCCAGCAGTTTACTCGACTATGGCTACACCTTC
TRBV30	TRBD1	TRBJ1-6	.	CAWSDQIGGHVGSPLHF	TGTGCCTGGAGTGACCAGATAGGGGGCCATGTGGGTTCACCCCTCCACTTT
TRBV29-1	.	TRBJ2-7	.	CSVTGAYEQYF	TGCAGCGTTACCGGGGCCTACGAGCAGTACTTC
TRBV9	TRBD2	TRBJ2-1	.	CASSPASGRGDEQFF	TGTGCCAGCAGCCCGGCTAGCGGGAGAGGCGATGAGCAGTTCTTC
TRBV7-2	TRBD1	TRBJ1-4	once	CASRGGDRVEKLFF	TGTGCCAGCAGAGGGGGTGACAGGGTAGAAAAACTGTTTTTT
TRBV29-1	.	TRBJ1-4	few	CSAEELEKLFF	TGCAGCGCCGAGGAGTTGGAAAAACTGTTTTTT
TRBV5-4	.	TRBJ2-1	.	CASSLAMAPGVYNEQFF	TGTGCCAGCAGTCTTGCGATGGCTCCTGGAGTCTACAATGAGCAGTTCTTC
TRBV6-5	.	TRBJ1-2	.	CASSYSRGRGYTF	TGTGCCAGCAGTTATTCCAGGGGCCGAGGCTACACCTTC
TRBV2	.	TRBJ2-7	.	CASRFSYEQYF	TGTGCCAGCCGCTTCTCCTACGAGCAGTACTTC
TRBV20-1	.	TRBJ1-1	once	CSATLPAFF	TGCAGTGCCACCCTCCCAGCTTTCTTT
TRBV4-2	.	TRBJ2-6	.	CASSQQGSSSGANVLTF	TGTGCCAGCAGCCAACAGGGTTCAAGCTCTGGGGCCAACGTCCTGACTTTC
TRBV19	.	TRBJ2-1	.	CASTEFNEQFF	TGTGCCAGTACTGAGTTCAATGAGCAGTTCTTC
TRBV3-1/TRBV3-2	TRBD2	TRBJ2-1	.	CASAPSGEYNEQFF	TGTGCCAGCGCCCCCAGCGGGGAGTACAATGAGCAGTTCTTC
TRBV4-3	.	TRBJ2-6	once	CASSQQVSGANVLTF	TGCGCCAGCAGCCAACAAGTATCTGGGGCCAACGTCCTGACTTTC
TRBV4-2	.	TRBJ1-3	once	CASSPLTAGQNTIYF	TGTGCCAGCAGCCCCCTAACAGCGGGTCAAAACACCATATATTTT
TRBV7-9	.	TRBJ2-2	once	CASSLTTGELFF	TGTGCCAGCAGCCTAACCACCGGGGAGCTGTTTTTT
TRBV2	.	TRBJ1-2	.	CASRPGLPYGYTF	TGTGCCAGCAGGCCGGGACTTCCCTATGGCTACACCTTC
TRBV4-2	.	TRBJ2-7	.	CASSQDSEGGYEQYF	TGTGCCAGCAGCCAAGATTCGGAGGGGGGATACGAGCAGTACTTC
TRBV7-9	.	TRBJ2-1	.	CASSREGYNEQFF	TGTGCCAGCAGCCGGGAAGGCTACAATGAGCAGTTCTTC
TRBV18	TRBD2	TRBJ2-5	.	CASSLFGTMGQETQYF	TGTGCCAGCTCACTCTTCGGGACTATGGGACAAGAGACCCAGTACTTC
TRBV28	.	TRBJ1-2	.	CASSLGGYGYTF	TGTGCCAGCAGTTTGGGGGGTTATGGCTACACCTTC
TRBV5-6	TRBD2	TRBJ2-3	.	CASSLGLAGASLDTQYF	TGTGCCAGCAGCTTGGGACTAGCGGGCGCCTCGCTAGATACGCAGTATTTT
TRBV6-6	.	TRBJ2-2	.	CASSLNTGELFF	TGTGCCAGCAGTTTAAACACCGGGGAGCTGTTTTTT
TRBV5-1	.	TRBJ2-7	.	CASSRPGGEQYF	TGCGCCAGCAGCCGACCCGGGGGCGAGCAGTACTTC
TRBV3-1/TRBV3-2	.	TRBJ2-1	once	CASSELSDPTPYNEQFF	TGTGCCAGCAGCGAACTCAGCGACCCTACTCCTTACAATGAGCAGTTCTTC
TRBV10-3	.	TRBJ2-6	.	CAILREGQFSGANVLTF	TGTGCCATTCTACGGGAAGGACAGTTCTCTGGGGCCAACGTCCTGACTTTC
TRBV19	TRBD2	TRBJ2-1	once	CASTILAGEGEQFF	TGTGCCAGCACCATACTAGCGGGGGAAGGTGAGCAGTTCTTC
TRBV27	TRBD2	TRBJ2-7	.	CASRSSSGSWYEQYF	TGTGCCAGCAGGTCCTCTAGCGGGAGTTGGTACGAGCAGTACTTC
TRBV19	.	TRBJ1-1	.	CASSIKGGLSEAFF	TGTGCCAGTAGTATAAAAGGGGGATTATCTGAAGCTTTCTTT
TRBV9	.	TRBJ2-1	.	CASSVATSHEQFF	TGTGCCAGCAGCGTAGCTACGTCCCATGAGCAGTTCTTC
TRBV14	.	TRBJ2-2	.	CASSFLPGDTGELFF	TGTGCCAGCAGCTTTCTCCCTGGGGATACCGGGGAGCTGTTTTTT
TRBV7-2	.	TRBJ1-3	.	CASSLAAHAASGNTIYF	TGTGCCAGCAGCTTAGCGGCACACGCAGCCTCTGGAAACACCATATATTTT